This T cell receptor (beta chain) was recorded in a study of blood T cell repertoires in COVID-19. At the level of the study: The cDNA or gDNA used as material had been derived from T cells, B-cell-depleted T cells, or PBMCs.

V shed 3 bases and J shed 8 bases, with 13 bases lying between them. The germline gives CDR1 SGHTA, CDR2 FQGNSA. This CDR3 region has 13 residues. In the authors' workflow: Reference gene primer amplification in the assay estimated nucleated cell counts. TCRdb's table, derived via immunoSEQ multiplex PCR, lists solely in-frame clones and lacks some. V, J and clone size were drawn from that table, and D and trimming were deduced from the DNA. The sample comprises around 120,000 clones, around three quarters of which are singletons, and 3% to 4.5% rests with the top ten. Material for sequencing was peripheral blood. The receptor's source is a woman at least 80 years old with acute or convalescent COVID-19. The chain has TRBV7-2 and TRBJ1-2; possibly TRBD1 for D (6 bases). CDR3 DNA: TGTGCCAGCAGCTTCGCAGGGGATGAAGGCTACACCTTC. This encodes CASSFAGDEGYTF.